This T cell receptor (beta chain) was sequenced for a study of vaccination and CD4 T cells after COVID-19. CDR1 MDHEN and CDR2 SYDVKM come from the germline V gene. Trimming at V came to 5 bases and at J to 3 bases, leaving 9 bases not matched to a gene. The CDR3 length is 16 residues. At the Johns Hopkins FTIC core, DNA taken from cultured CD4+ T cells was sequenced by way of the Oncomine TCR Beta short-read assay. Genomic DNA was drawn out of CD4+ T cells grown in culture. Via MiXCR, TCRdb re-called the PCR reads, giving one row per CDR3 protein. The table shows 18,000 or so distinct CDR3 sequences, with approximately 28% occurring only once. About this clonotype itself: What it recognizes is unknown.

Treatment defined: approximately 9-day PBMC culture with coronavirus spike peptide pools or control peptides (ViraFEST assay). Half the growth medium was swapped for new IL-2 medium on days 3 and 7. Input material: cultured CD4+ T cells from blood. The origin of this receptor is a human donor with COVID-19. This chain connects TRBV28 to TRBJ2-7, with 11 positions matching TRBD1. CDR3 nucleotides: TGTGCCAGCAGTAGTCCCGGGACAGGGGGAGACTACGAGCAGTACTTC. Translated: CASSSPGTGGDYEQYF.